This T cell receptor (beta chain) was sequenced for a study of shared clonotypes between healthy human individuals. Whole-study results and caveats: Lower generation probabilities were found for non-shared clonotypes than for those shared by all four donors. Some naive CD4 clonotypes, 4% to 6%, turned up in common across several donors.

The naive CD8 population came from CD45RO-negative cells selected for CCR7, without terminally differentiated effector memory CD45RA+ cells. The healthy adult donors were HIV-negative and reported no recent acute infections or vaccinations. It was at deep level that the assay was run. Sequenced by immunoSEQ multiplex PCR; TCRdb stores in-frame clones only, minus some. The repertoire holds roughly 2 million clones, with roughly 94% as singletons. The CDR3 is 14 amino acids. Per the germline V gene, CDR1 is MDHEN and CDR2 is SYDVKM. V shed 3 bases and J shed 0 bases, with 5 bases lying between them. In regard to this clone: The antigen is undetermined. Distinct nucleotide sequences in the sample also encode this CDR3.

This sequence originates from a man aged 18 to 35 in good health. The sequencing sample was made of naive CD8+ T cells sorted from blood. The rearrangement links TRBV28 to TRBJ1-4; D is uncertain. The CDR3 loop is CASSLGATNEKLFF. The CDR3 DNA sequence: TGTGCCAGCAGTTTGGGTGCAACTAATGAAAAACTGTTTTTT.